The 22 T cell receptor beta chains reported below all come from one sample, sequenced in a study of T cell repertoires in cytomegalovirus infection. TCRdb passed the reads through MiXCR, listing each CDR3 protein once. The sample has 150,000 to 200,000 distinct CDR3 sequences; approximately 17% are singletons. Sequenced sample: CD8+ T cells from PBMCs. These receptors were collected from a human donor in good health (CMV status not recorded). Some clones in this sample may be carry-over from other donors' samples.

This chain connects TRBV7-9 to TRBJ1-2; perhaps TRBD1 as D (6 bases). CDR1 and CDR2 (germline): SEHNR, FQNEAQ (reference sequence). There are 12 residues in the CDR3. The V and J ends lost 10 bases and 5 bases respectively, with 14 bases between them. CDR3 region: CATRGGAYGYTF. CDR3 sequence (DNA): TGTGCCACTCGAGGGGGGGCATATGGCTACACCTTC. Full variable domain (outside the CDR3, taken from reference TRBV7-9 and TRBJ1-2): DTGVSQNPRHKITKRGQNVTFRCDPISEHNRLYWYRQTLGQGPEFLTYFQNEAQLEKSRLLSDRFSAERPKGSFSTLEIQRTEQGDSAMYLCATRGGAYGYTFGSGTRLTVV.

This clonotype has a handful of counts. The CDR3 reads CASSRRGVAYEQYF. DNA of the CDR3: TGTGCCAGCAGCCGCCGGGGGGTGGCCTACGAGCAGTACTTC. V gene TRBV6-2 or TRBV6-3 combines with J gene TRBJ2-7; 7 bases fit TRBD2. The CDR3 is 14 amino acids. Germline V CDR1 and CDR2: MNHEY, SVGEGT. Germline trimming cut 6 bases from V and 2 bases from J; bases unmatched to any gene: 7.

This clonotype has more than one count but fewer than ten. The chain employs TRBV5-5 and TRBJ2-5; D gene unclear. The V gene's germline CDR1 is SGHKS and CDR2 YYEKEE (reference sequence). The ends were cut back, 2 bases at V and 1 base at J, with 9 bases in the middle. The length of the CDR3 is 14 residues. The CDR3 region has the DNA TGTGCCAGCAGCTTCTCAGTATTCCAAGAGACCCAGTACTTC. Protein: CASSFSVFQETQYF.

The rearrangement joins TRBV27 to TRBJ2-7; 9 bases fit TRBD1. V gave up 4 bases and J gave up 4 bases; unmatched junction bases: 5. The CDR3 consists of 14 residues. Looked up from germline, CDR1 is MNHEY and CDR2 is SMNVEV (reference sequence). The CDR3 reads CASSWGQGKYEQYF. Here the CDR3 DNA reads TGTGCCAGCAGTTGGGGACAGGGAAAATACGAGCAGTACTTC.

The V gene is TRBV19, the J gene TRBJ2-1; D not resolved. The CDR3 extends over 15 amino acids. Germline loops: CDR1 LNHDA, CDR2 SQIVND (reference sequence). V was trimmed by 7 bases and J by 5 bases, leaving 18 bases between them. CDR3 protein: CASTYGWGTNNEQFF. The CDR3 nucleotides are TGTGCCAGTACCTATGGGTGGGGTACTAACAATGAGCAGTTCTTC.

The chain carries TRBV20-1 and TRBJ2-1, with D unclear. CDR3 length: 17 amino acids. Per the germline V gene, CDR1 is DFQATT and CDR2 is SNEGSKA (reference sequence). Trimming left V 0 bases short and J 3 bases short, with 18 bases between. This CDR3 is CSARDLGVDVGYNEQFF. CDR3 nucleotide sequence: TGCAGTGCTAGAGATCTAGGAGTCGATGTCGGCTACAATGAGCAGTTCTTC.

The chain joins TRBV2 to TRBJ2-1; 10 positions agree with TRBD2. Germline V gene sequence: CDR1 SNHLY, CDR2 FYNNEI. After removal of 11 bases from V and 3 bases from J, the junction contained 4 bases not matched to a gene. The CDR3 extends over 13 amino acids. Here the CDR3 reads CACLAGDYNEQFF. The CDR3 region has the DNA TGTGCCTGCCTAGCGGGAGACTACAATGAGCAGTTCTTC.

This clonotype was observed a few times. The rearrangement uses TRBV7-6 and TRBJ2-3; tentative D call: TRBD1 (6 bases). There are 13 residues in the CDR3. The V gene's germline CDR1 is SGHVS and CDR2 FNYEAQ. With 7 bases removed from V and 1 base from J, the gap between germline ends came to 9 bases. Here the CDR3 DNA reads TGTGCCAGCATGGGGGCTCGCACAGATACGCAGTATTTT. It encodes CASMGARTDTQYF.

This clonotype was counted only a few times. This sequence joins TRBV6-2 or TRBV6-3 and TRBJ2-7; 12 bases map to TRBD1. The V gene's germline CDR1 is MNHEY and CDR2 SVGEGT. The CDR3 spans 16 residues. J was trimmed by 3 bases and V by 2 bases; bases with no gene match: 5. The CDR3 DNA reads as TGTGCCAGCAGTTACGAGGGGACAGGGGGCATCTACGAGCAGTACTTC. Amino acid sequence: CASSYEGTGGIYEQYF.

The V and J genes are TRBV7-9 and TRBJ2-7; tentative D call: TRBD1 (6 bases). Germline lookup yields CDR1 SEHNR and CDR2 FQNEAQ (reference sequence). V dropped 5 bases and J dropped 2 bases, with 19 bases sitting between them. CDR3 size: 16 residues. The CDR3 nucleotides are TGTGCCAGCAGCGGACAACAACAGGGAAGGGCCTACGAGCAGTACTTC. This encodes CASSGQQQGRAYEQYF.

The table lists this clonotype with a few counts. The J gene is TRBJ2-7, the V gene TRBV7-2; 7 nucleotides align to TRBD2. The germline V gene encodes CDR1 SGHTA and CDR2 FQGNSA. V lost 1 base, J lost 4 bases, and 7 bases stayed unmatched. CDR3 length equals 15 residues. CDR3 DNA: TGTGCCAGCAGCTTAGAGGGCGGGAGTGCTTACGAGCAGTACTTC. Protein: CASSLEGGSAYEQYF.

This clonotype was seen a few times. The V and J genes are TRBV19 and TRBJ2-2; no clear D. The length of the CDR3 is 14 residues. Germline V gene lookup returns CDR1 LNHDA and CDR2 SQIVND (reference sequence). V was clipped by 7 bases and J by 3 bases, with 12 bases between them. DNA of the CDR3: TGTGCCAGTACCGCGCTAACATACACCGGGGAGCTGTTTTTT. It encodes CASTALTYTGELFF.

There are a few counts of this clonotype. The chain couples TRBV12-3 or TRBV12-4 to TRBJ1-1; D ambiguous. The CDR3 runs 14 residues. V was shortened by 4 bases and J by 0 bases, with 9 bases between the two germline ends. CDR3 coding DNA: TGTGCCAGCAGTTCGGCAGGTGTGAACACTGAAGCTTTCTTT. Translated: CASSSAGVNTEAFF.

This clonotype was picked up a small number of times. V gene TRBV14 combines with J gene TRBJ2-1; 9 nucleotides agree with TRBD1. With 2 bases clipped from V and 7 bases from J, the junction kept 6 bases outside the gene matches. CDR3 length equals 15 residues. Germline V gives CDR1 SGHDN, CDR2 FVKESK. This chain's CDR3 is CASSQFWTGVNEQFF. CDR3 in DNA: TGTGCCAGCAGCCAATTTTGGACAGGGGTAAATGAGCAGTTCTTC.

J is TRBJ2-7 and V is TRBV28, with D possibly matching TRBD2 (5 bases). The CDR3 is 15 residues long. The V end was cut by 1 base, the J end by 2 bases, with 12 bases between. Germline V gene sequence: CDR1 MDHEN, CDR2 SYDVKM. CDR3 in amino acids: CASSLSRSGPYEQYF. The CDR3 DNA reads as TGTGCCAGCAGTTTATCTAGGAGCGGACCCTACGAGCAGTACTTC.

V gene TRBV24-1 combines with J gene TRBJ2-6; maybe TRBD2 (5 bases). The CDR3 length is 17 residues. The germline V gene encodes CDR1 KGHDR and CDR2 SFDVKD. The V and J ends lost 9 bases and 0 bases respectively, with 17 bases between them. The CDR3 DNA reads as TGTGCCACCCAAGGAGGAGACGGACTCTCTGGGGCCAACGTCCTGACTTTC. Its translation: CATQGGDGLSGANVLTF.

This clonotype was counted a few times. The chain combines TRBV19 with TRBJ2-1, with D hard to call. The CDR3 runs 12 residues. Germline V CDR1 and CDR2: LNHDA, SQIVND (reference sequence). V lost 4 bases to trimming and J lost 6 bases, with 7 bases between them. CDR3 amino acids: CASSKLANEQFF. CDR3 in DNA: TGTGCCAGTAGTAAACTGGCCAATGAGCAGTTCTTC.

This clonotype occurred a few times. This chain links TRBV6-5 with TRBJ2-2, with D unclear. In germline, CDR1 is MNHEY, CDR2 SVGAGI. This CDR3 has 13 residues. Trimming took 6 bases from V and 3 from J, leaving 8 bases between them. The CDR3 here is CASSPADTGELFF. CDR3 sequence (DNA): TGTGCCAGCAGCCCGGCGGACACCGGGGAGCTGTTTTTT.

This clonotype was recorded at least ten times. The chain joins TRBV27 to TRBJ1-6; D gene ambiguous. CDR1 is MNHEY and CDR2 is SMNVEV in the germline V gene (reference sequence). The CDR3 contains 14 residues. Trimming took 5 bases from V and 12 from J, leaving 17 bases between them. The CDR3 loop is CASSIRTGLKPLHF. CDR3 nucleotide sequence: TGTGCCAGCAGTATAAGGACCGGCCTTAAACCCCTCCACTTT.

This clonotype has a handful of counts. The gene calls are TRBV7-2 and TRBJ2-1, with TRBD2 identical over 7 bases. This CDR3 is 14 amino acids long. J gave up 8 bases and V 3 bases, and 7 bases lay outside the gene matches. Germline lookup yields CDR1 SGHTA and CDR2 FQGNSA. The CDR3 loop reads CASSFWGGSYEQFF. For the CDR3, the DNA is TGTGCCAGCAGCTTTTGGGGCGGGAGTTATGAGCAGTTCTTC. Filled out from reference TRBV7-2 and TRBJ2-1, the complete variable domain reads GAGVSQSPSNKVTEKGKDVELRCDPISGHTALYWYRQSLGQGLEFLIYFQGNSAPDKSGLPSDRFSAERTGGSVSTLTIQRTQQEDSAVYLCASSFWGGSYEQFFGPGTRLTVL.

This clonotype was seen ten or more times. This sequence joins TRBV28 and TRBJ2-2; TRBD1 might be the D (5 bases). V lost 5 bases to trimming and J lost 2 bases, with 9 bases between them. Per the germline V gene, CDR1 is MDHEN and CDR2 is SYDVKM. The CDR3 runs 14 residues. CDR3 coding DNA: TGTGCCAGCAGTCCAAGGACAAACACCGGGGAGCTGTTTTTT. It encodes CASSPRTNTGELFF.

This clonotype has just a few counts. The chain carries TRBV28 and TRBJ2-7; D perhaps matches TRBD1 (6 bases). This CDR3 spans 14 amino acids. Per the germline V gene, CDR1 is MDHEN and CDR2 is SYDVKM. With 2 bases removed from V and 2 bases from J, the gap between germline ends came to 10 bases. In nucleotides, the CDR3 is TGTGCCAGCAGTTTAATCACAGGGACCTACGAGCAGTACTTC. It encodes CASSLITGTYEQYF.